Listed below are T cell receptor beta chains from one sample, sequenced in a study of shared clonotypes between healthy human individuals. Libraries were prepared by immunoSEQ multiplex PCR; TCRdb keeps only in-frame clonotypes and omits some of them. In the table there are roughly 2.4 million clones, roughly 95% of which are singletons. The sample consisted of naive CD4+ T cells sorted from blood. These receptors came from a man younger than 30 in good health. Both conserved end residues are part of each CDR3. A D gene is named only where the DNA matches it firmly. Not all rows give a size; the values are once, few, many and, for expanded clones, a class.

clone_size j_call d_call v_call cdr3_nt cdr3_aa
- TRBJ2-1 TRBD2 TRBV10-2 TGCGCCAGCACCTTAGCGGGAGGCTACAATGAGCAGTTCTTC CASTLAGGYNEQFF
- TRBJ1-3 - TRBV5-1 TGCGCCAGCAGCGTACACGGCGGGACTTCTGGAAACACCATATATTTT CASSVHGGTSGNTIYF
- TRBJ1-2 TRBD1 TRBV5-1 TGCGCCAGCAGCTTGGAGGGGGCATCCTATGGCTACACCTTC CASSLEGASYGYTF
- TRBJ2-1 TRBD2 TRBV7-9 TGTGCCAGCAGCTTAGCGGGGGGGATCAATGAGCAGTTCTTC CASSLAGGINEQFF
- TRBJ2-7 - TRBV6-6 TGTGCCAGCAGTTACGAATTACCGCGGCAGTACTTC CASSYELPRQYF
- TRBJ2-3 TRBD2 TRBV18 TGTGCCAGCTCACCTCTAGCGGGGGGGCCAACAGATACGCAGTATTTT CASSPLAGGPTDTQYF
- TRBJ1-1 - TRBV5-6 TGTGCCAGCAGCTCCCAAAGGGGCACTGAAGCTTTCTTT CASSSQRGTEAFF
- TRBJ1-4 - TRBV19 TGTGCCAGTAGTATAGTAGCTGAAAAACTGTTTTTT CASSIVAEKLFF
- TRBJ2-7 TRBD2 TRBV5-4 TGTGCCAGCAGCCCGCCGGGACTAGCGGGAGGGCCCGAACCCTACGAGCAGTACTTC CASSPPGLAGGPEPYEQYF
- TRBJ1-1 - TRBV18 TGTGCCAGCTACGCAGGGGCGGAGAACACTGAAGCTTTCTTT CASYAGAENTEAFF
- TRBJ2-7 TRBD1 TRBV6-5 TGTGCCAGCAGTTACTCCGGGACAGGGCACTACGAGCAGTACTTC CASSYSGTGHYEQYF
- TRBJ2-5 TRBD2 TRBV11-2 TGTGCCAGCAGCTTAGCAGCGGGAGGCCAAGAGACCCAGTACTTC CASSLAAGGQETQYF
- TRBJ1-6 TRBD1 TRBV6-5 TGTGCCAGCAGTTACTCCAGGGGGAGGAATTCACCCCTCCACTTT CASSYSRGRNSPLHF
- TRBJ2-7 TRBD2 TRBV6-5 TGTGCCAGCAGTTCCGGCGGGAGGGCCCGGGACGAGCAGTACTTC CASSSGGRARDEQYF
once TRBJ1-4 - TRBV19 TGTGCCAGTAGCCCCGGTGGGGGGGCTGAAAAACTGTTTTTT CASSPGGGAEKLFF
- TRBJ1-1 - TRBV6-1 TGTGCCAGCAGTGTACGGACACGTGAAGCTTTCTTT CASSVRTREAFF
- TRBJ2-3 TRBD1 TRBV7-2 TGTGCCAGCAGCCCCCCCGGGACAGGGGGCACAGATACGCAGTATTTT CASSPPGTGGTDTQYF
- TRBJ2-2 TRBD2 TRBV5-6 TGTGCCAGCAGCTTGGACGGACTAGTGAACACCGGGGAGCTGTTTTTT CASSLDGLVNTGELFF
- TRBJ2-5 - TRBV2 TGTGCCAGCAGCGTAGGGTGGAGAGAGACCCAGTACTTC CASSVGWRETQYF
- TRBJ1-2 - TRBV6-5 TGTGCCACCTCCCTAGGGGGGCATGGCTACACCTTC CATSLGGHGYTF
- TRBJ2-1 TRBD1 TRBV2 TGTGCCAGCTGCTCGATCCGGGACAGGGGGACCAATGAGCAGTTCTTC CASCSIRDRGTNEQFF
- TRBJ1-1 TRBD1 TRBV6-5 TGTGCCAGCAGCCCCGACAGGGGGGGTACTGAAGCTTTCTTT CASSPDRGGTEAFF
- TRBJ2-7 TRBD2 TRBV25-1 TGTGCCAGCAGTGAACCGGGACTAGGATCTGGCGAGCAGTACTTC CASSEPGLGSGEQYF
- TRBJ1-4 - TRBV6-5 TGTGCCAGCAGTTACTCGTTGCCCGCGTCGGGTGAAAAACTGTTTTTT CASSYSLPASGEKLFF
- TRBJ1-5 - TRBV5-6 TGTGCCAGCAGCTCCAGGGGATTGGTGTCTAATCAGCCCCAGCATTTT CASSSRGLVSNQPQHF
- TRBJ2-7 - TRBV7-2 TGTGCCAGCAGCTTAGACTTTCGGGATTACGAGCAGTACTTC CASSLDFRDYEQYF
- TRBJ1-2 TRBD1 TRBV28 TGTGCCAGCAGTTCCCGAGCAGGGGGCATTGACTATGGCTACACCTTC CASSSRAGGIDYGYTF
- TRBJ1-5 - TRBV5-6 TGTGCCAGCAGCTTTAGGAATCAGCCCCAGCATTTT CASSFRNQPQHF
- TRBJ2-7 - TRBV21-1 TGTGCCAGCAGCACGGCCGGGACTCACCACGAGCAGTACTTC CASSTAGTHHEQYF